This entry features one T cell receptor (beta chain) sequence. Sequencing used immunoSEQ multiplex PCR; TCRdb keeps in-frame clones, though not all of them. This table holds about 210,000 clones, approximately 87% found once. The source of the sample is a study of blood T cell repertoires in COVID-19. Study as a whole: Samples representing acute and convalescent COVID-19 were sourced from the United States, Italy and Spain.

The CDR3 totals 14 residues. Germline V lookup: CDR1 LNHDA, CDR2 SQIVND (reference sequence). V was shortened by 8 bases and J by 2 bases, with 12 bases between the two germline ends. This sequence joins TRBV19 and TRBJ2-2, with a weak D call TRBD2 (6 bases). The TCR sequence derives from a man aged 60 to 69 who had recovered from COVID-19. Material: peripheral blood. CDR3 protein: CASRDFPNTGELFF. CDR3 bases: TGTGCCAGTCGGGACTTCCCCAACACCGGGGAGCTGTTTTTT.